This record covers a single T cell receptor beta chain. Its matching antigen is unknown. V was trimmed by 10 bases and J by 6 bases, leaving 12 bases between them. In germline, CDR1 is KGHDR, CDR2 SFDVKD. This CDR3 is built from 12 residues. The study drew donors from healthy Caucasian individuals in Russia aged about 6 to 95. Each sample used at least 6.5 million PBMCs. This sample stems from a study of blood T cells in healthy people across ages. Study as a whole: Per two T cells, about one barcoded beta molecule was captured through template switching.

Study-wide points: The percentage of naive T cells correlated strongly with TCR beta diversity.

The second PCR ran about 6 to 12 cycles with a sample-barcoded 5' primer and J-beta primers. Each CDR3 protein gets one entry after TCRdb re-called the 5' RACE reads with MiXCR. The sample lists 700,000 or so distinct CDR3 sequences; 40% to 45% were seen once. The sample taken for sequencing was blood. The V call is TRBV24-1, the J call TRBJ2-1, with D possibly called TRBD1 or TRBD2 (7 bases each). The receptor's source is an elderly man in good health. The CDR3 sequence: CATQGGGNEQFF. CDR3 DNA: TGTGCCACGCAGGGGGGGGGCAATGAGCAGTTCTTC.